This TCR beta chain is from a study of T cells after yellow fever vaccination. General study points: Most primary-vaccination clones recurred post-booster (approximately 96% CD4, roughly 87% CD8). Researchers cautioned that FACS-sorted repertoires could harbor abundant clonotypes contaminating from the bulk population. A small share of clonotypes appeared in both CD4 and CD8 compartments.

Of note for this clonotype: Its antigen is as yet unknown.

A single record per CDR3 protein comes from TCRdb applying MiXCR to the 5' RACE reads. The sample lists 300,000 or so distinct CDR3 sequences, around 7.3% occurring once. V was clipped by 2 bases and J by 0 bases, with 11 bases between them. The CDR3 runs 15 residues. Germline lookup yields CDR1 DFQATT and CDR2 SNEGSKA (reference sequence). The chain links TRBV20-1 to TRBJ1-3, with D possibly being TRBD1 (5 bases). The TCR sequence derives from a man aged 18 to 35 who received the YFV17D yellow fever vaccine. This material consisted of PBMCs, taken 35 to 50 days after the first yellow fever vaccination. The CDR3, as DNA: TGCAGTGCTAGAAACCCAGGGTCCTCTGGAAACACCATATATTTT. This gives the protein CSARNPGSSGNTIYF.